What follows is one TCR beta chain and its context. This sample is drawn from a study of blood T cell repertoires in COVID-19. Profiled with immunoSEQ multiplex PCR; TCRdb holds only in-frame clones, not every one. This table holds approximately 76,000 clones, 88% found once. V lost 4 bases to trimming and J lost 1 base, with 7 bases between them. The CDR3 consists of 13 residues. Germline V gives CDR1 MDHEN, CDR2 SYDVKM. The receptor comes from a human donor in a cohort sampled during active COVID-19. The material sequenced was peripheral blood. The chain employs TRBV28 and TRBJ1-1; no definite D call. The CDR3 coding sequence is TGTGCCAGCAGTTCCGGGAAGAACACTGAAGCTTTCTTT. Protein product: CASSSGKNTEAFF.